These T cell receptor beta chains were read from a single sample in a study of early T cells in non-severe SARS-CoV-2 infection. Using its own MiXCR run on the 5' RACE reads, TCRdb lists one record per CDR3 protein. The table has over 35,000 distinct CDR3 sequences, 3.5% to 5% seen once. The sequenced sample consisted of whole blood. These receptors came from an adult who was a healthcare worker with PCR-confirmed SARS-CoV-2 infection or an uninfected control (not recorded which). Both conserved end residues are trimmed from each CDR3.

v_call cdr3_aa
TRBV6-6 ASSYLNRNTGELF
TRBV20-1 SFLTSGGIEQF
TRBV20-1 SASQADGGYGYT
TRBV21-1 ARYGTDRNEQF
TRBV30 AWSIPVTGYT
TRBV3-1 ASSQDLYTSYEQY
TRBV29-1 SVAPQGRETQY
TRBV10-1 ASSERQGAHNEQF
TRBV11-1 ASSPRTGGEYYGYT
TRBV7-2 ASSLVGSRMVDHGYT
TRBV12-3/TRBV12-4 ASRRDRASPLH
TRBV7-9 ASSPATLRTGPLYEQY
TRBV20-1 RLATVSDDLADTQY
TRBV12-3/TRBV12-4 ASSFGGNSAVTGELF
TRBV7-9 ASSFGRGNWPQH
TRBV27 ATRSGGSYNEQF
TRBV7-9 ASSSTGSDQPQH
TRBV7-2 ASSFRRYGYT
TRBV2 ASSASRQLLDTQY
TRBV29-1 SVDVTDTQY
TRBV7-3 ASSSSLSGELF
TRBV18 ASSPERDTQETQY
TRBV7-9 ASSQGGAEGNQPQH
TRBV5-4 ASSFTGSHGYT
TRBV27 ASKSRTGGGSTGELF
TRBV5-1 ASSLDRPETQY
TRBV7-2 ASSLDSGLVLTGELF
TRBV30 AWSGSGTGELF
TRBV12-3/TRBV12-4 ATARLAGTDTQY
TRBV5-1 ASSTLGPQGNEQF
TRBV6-6 ASSPRQDTGELF
TRBV6-1 ASSGGQDYNSPLH
TRBV4-1 ASSQGRPDYEQY
TRBV12-3/TRBV12-4 ASSTGTGDYEQY
TRBV10-2 ASSDEAVRYEQY
TRBV7-6 ASSLEGDTQY
TRBV11-2 ASTSSGANVLT
TRBV5-1 ASKGQGKEKLF
TRBV7-2 ASSRDKVTEAF
TRBV11-2 ASSWSPPNYEQY
TRBV2 ASSPDRTPSNEQF
TRBV12-3/TRBV12-4 ASSFDSEAF
TRBV5-1 ASSLSGRTEAF
TRBV25-1 ASSESRTGNTDTQY
TRBV12-3/TRBV12-4 ASSFERGGSDTQY